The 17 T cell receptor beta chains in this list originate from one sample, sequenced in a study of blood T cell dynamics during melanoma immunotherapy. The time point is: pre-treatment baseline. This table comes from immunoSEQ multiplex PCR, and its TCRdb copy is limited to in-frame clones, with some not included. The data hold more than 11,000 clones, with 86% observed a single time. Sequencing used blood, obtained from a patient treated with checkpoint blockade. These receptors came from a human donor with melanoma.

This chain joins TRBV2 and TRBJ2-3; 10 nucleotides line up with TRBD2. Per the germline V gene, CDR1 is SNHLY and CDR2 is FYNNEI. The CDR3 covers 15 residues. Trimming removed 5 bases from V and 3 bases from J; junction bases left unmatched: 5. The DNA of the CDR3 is TGTGCCAGCAGTCGAGCGGGGGGGCTAACAGATACGCAGTATTTT. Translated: CASSRAGGLTDTQYF.

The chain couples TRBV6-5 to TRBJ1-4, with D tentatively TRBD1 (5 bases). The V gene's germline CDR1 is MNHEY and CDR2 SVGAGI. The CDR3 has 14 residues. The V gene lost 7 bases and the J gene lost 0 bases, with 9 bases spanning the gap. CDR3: CASTATATNEKLFF. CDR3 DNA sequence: TGTGCCAGCACCGCGACAGCAACTAATGAAAAACTGTTTTTT.

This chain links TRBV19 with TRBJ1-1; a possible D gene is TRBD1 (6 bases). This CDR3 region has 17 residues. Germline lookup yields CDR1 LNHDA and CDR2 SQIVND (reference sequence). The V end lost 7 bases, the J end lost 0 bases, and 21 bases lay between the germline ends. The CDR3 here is CASTKQTTGDLNTEAFF. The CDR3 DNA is TGTGCCAGTACCAAACAGACGACAGGAGACCTGAACACTGAAGCTTTCTTT.

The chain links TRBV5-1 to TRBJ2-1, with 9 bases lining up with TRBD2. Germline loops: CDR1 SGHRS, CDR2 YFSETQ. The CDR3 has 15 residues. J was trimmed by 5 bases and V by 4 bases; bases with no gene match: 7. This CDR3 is CASSPGGGGHNEQFF. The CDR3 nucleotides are TGCGCCAGCAGCCCTGGCGGGGGGGGCCACAATGAGCAGTTCTTC.

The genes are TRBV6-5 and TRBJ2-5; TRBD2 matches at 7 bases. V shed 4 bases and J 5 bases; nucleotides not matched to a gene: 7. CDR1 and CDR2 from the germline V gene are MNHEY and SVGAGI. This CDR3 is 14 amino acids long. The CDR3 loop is CASSFPLGGETQYF. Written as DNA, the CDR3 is TGTGCCAGCAGTTTCCCGTTGGGGGGGGAGACCCAGTACTTC.

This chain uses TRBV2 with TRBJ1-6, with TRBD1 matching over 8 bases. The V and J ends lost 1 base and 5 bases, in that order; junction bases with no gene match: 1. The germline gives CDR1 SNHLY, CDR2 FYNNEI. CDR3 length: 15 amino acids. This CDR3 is CASSEDRGNNSPLHF. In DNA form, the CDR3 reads TGTGCCAGCAGTGAAGACAGGGGGAATAATTCACCCCTCCACTTT.

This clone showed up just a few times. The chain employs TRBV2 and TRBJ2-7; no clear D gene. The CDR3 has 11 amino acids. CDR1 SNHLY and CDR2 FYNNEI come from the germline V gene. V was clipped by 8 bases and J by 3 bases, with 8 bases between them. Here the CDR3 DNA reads TGTGCCAGCGGGTTCCGCTACGAGCAGTACGTC. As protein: CASGFRYEQYV.

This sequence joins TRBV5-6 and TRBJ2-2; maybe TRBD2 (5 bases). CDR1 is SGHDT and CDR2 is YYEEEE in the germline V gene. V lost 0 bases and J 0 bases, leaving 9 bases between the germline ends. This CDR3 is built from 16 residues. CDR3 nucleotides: TGTGCCAGCAGCTTGGCCCCTAGCCCGAACACCGGGGAGCTGTTTTTT. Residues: CASSLAPSPNTGELFF.

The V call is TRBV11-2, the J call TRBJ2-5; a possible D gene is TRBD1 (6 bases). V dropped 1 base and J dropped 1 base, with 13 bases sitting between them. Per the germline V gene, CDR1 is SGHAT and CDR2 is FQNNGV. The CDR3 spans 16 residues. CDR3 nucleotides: TGTGCCAGCAGCTTAGCGAGCCAGGGGATCCAAGAGACCCAGTACTTC. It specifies CASSLASQGIQETQYF. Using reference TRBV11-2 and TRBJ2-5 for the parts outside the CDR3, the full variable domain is EAGVAQSPRYKIIEKRQSVAFWCNPISGHATLYWYQQILGQGPKLLIQFQNNGVVDDSQLPKDRFSAERLKGVDSTLKIQPAKLEDSAVYLCASSLASQGIQETQYFGPGTRLLVL.

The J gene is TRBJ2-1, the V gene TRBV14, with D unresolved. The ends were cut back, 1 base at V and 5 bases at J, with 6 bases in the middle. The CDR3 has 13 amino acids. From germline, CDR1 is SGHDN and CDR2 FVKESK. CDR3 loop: CASSQGLNNEQFF. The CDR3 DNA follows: TGTGCCAGCAGCCAAGGTCTGAACAATGAGCAGTTCTTC.

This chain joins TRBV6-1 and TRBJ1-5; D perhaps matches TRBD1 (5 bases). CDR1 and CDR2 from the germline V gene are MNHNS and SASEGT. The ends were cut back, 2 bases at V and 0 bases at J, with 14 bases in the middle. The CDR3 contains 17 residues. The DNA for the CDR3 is TGTGCCAGCAGTGAATTGGGGGGGGGATATAGCAATCAGCCCCAGCATTTT. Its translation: CASSELGGGYSNQPQHF.

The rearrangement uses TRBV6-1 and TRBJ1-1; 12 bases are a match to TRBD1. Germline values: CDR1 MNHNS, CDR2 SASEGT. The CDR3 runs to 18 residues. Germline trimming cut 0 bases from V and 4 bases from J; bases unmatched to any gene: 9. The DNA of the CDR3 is TGTGCCAGCAGTGAAGCGTATGGGACAGGGGGCAGTCGCACTGAAGCTTTCTTT. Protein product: CASSEAYGTGGSRTEAFF.

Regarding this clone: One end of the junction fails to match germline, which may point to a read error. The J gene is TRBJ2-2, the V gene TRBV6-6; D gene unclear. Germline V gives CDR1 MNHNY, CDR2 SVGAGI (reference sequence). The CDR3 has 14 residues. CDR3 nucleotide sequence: TGTGCCAGCAGAGTTACGACCACCACCAGGGAGCTGTTTTTT. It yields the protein CASRVTTTTRELFF.

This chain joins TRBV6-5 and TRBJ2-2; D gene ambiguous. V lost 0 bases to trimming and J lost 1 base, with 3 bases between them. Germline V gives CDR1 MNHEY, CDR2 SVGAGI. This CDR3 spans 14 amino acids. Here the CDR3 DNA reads TGTGCCAGCAGTTACTCCAGGAACACCGGGGAGCTGTTTTTT. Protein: CASSYSRNTGELFF.

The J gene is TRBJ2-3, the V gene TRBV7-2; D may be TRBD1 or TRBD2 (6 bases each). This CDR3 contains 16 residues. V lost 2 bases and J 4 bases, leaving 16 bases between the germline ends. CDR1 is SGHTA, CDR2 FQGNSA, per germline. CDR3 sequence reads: CASSLNLGGRADTQYF. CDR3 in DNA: TGTGCCAGCAGCTTAAATTTGGGGGGCAGGGCAGATACGCAGTATTTT.

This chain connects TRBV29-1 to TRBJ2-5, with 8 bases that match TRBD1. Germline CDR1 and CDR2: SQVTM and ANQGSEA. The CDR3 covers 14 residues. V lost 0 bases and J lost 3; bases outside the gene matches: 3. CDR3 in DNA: TGCAGCGTTGAAGACCGGACAGGGAAAGAGACCCAGTACTTC. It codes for CSVEDRTGKETQYF.

In DNA form, the CDR3 reads TGTGCCAGCAGTGAACGGGGTTCTGGTGGTGAAGCTTTCTTT. Its protein product is CASSERGSGGEAFF. V and J are TRBV2 and TRBJ1-1; no clear D. The CDR3 is 14 residues long. Germline V CDR1 and CDR2: SNHLY, FYNNEI. V lost 2 bases to trimming and J lost 7 bases, with 14 bases between them. The complete variable domain, with remaining parts taken from reference TRBV2 and TRBJ1-1, reads EPEVTQTPSHQVTQMGQEVILRCVPISNHLYFYWYRQILGQKVEFLVSFYNNEISEKSEIFDDQFSVERPDGSNFTLKIRSTKLEDSAMYFCASSERGSGGEAFFGQGTRLTVV.